Below are 10 T cell receptor beta chains sequenced from a single sample in a study of T cell changes during pregnancy in multiple sclerosis. The method was immunoSEQ multiplex PCR; TCRdb's version includes in-frame clones alone and lacks a portion of them. The sample consists of around 80,000 clones, around 94% of them appearing once. The sequenced sample was peripheral blood, obtained before pregnancy. These receptors all stem from a female donor with multiple sclerosis, enrolled in a pregnancy study.

The chain uses TRBV19 and TRBJ1-5; no firm D call. From germline, CDR1 is LNHDA and CDR2 SQIVND (reference sequence). The CDR3 spans 15 residues. Trimming left V 1 base short and J 1 base short, with 8 bases between. The CDR3 nucleotides are TGTGCCAGTAGTATAGTATCGGTCAGCAATCAGCCCCAGCATTTT. It is translated as CASSIVSVSNQPQHF.

In nucleotides, the CDR3 is TGTGCCAGCAGTGATCGTGATAGCGGGAGCCAGGAGCAGTTCTTC. Translating gives CASSDRDSGSQEQFF. V and J are TRBV6-1 and TRBJ2-1; 9 nucleotides agree with TRBD2. The V and J ends lost 3 bases and 10 bases, in that order; junction bases with no gene match: 10. The germline V gene has CDR1 MNHNS and CDR2 SASEGT. This CDR3 is built from 15 residues.

This clone was counted a single time. V is TRBV19 and J is TRBJ2-2; 10 positions match TRBD1. The CDR3 is made up of 16 amino acids. V shed 5 bases and J 6 bases; nucleotides not matched to a gene: 9. Germline V lookup: CDR1 LNHDA, CDR2 SQIVND (reference sequence). The CDR3 region has the DNA TGTGCCAGTAGTCACGGACAGGGGGGAACCGCCGGGGAGCTGTTTTTT. Translated: CASSHGQGGTAGELFF.

The chain joins TRBV28 to TRBJ2-7, with D tentatively TRBD2 (5 bases). Germline V gives CDR1 MDHEN, CDR2 SYDVKM. The CDR3 extends over 14 amino acids. V lost 8 bases and J lost 3, with 17 bases in between. The CDR3 here is CASASSLKGYEQYF. The CDR3 DNA reads TGTGCCAGCGCTTCTAGCCTAAAGGGCTACGAGCAGTACTTC.

This chain links TRBV19 with TRBJ2-5; possibly TRBD2 for D (6 bases). There are 14 residues in the CDR3. Germline CDR1 and CDR2: LNHDA and SQIVND (reference sequence). V lost 6 bases and J lost 7, with 18 bases in between. CDR3 nucleotide sequence: TGTGCCAGTAGCCAGAGACTAGTAACCGGGACCCAGTACTTC. Protein product: CASSQRLVTGTQYF.

This chain joins TRBV19 and TRBJ1-5, with TRBD1 matching 10 bases. J lost 3 bases, V lost 6 bases, and 11 bases had no gene match. Germline CDR1 LNHDA, CDR2 SQIVND (reference sequence). The CDR3 is 17 residues long. CDR3 nucleotide sequence: TGTGCCAGTAGCTCCTATGGGACAGGGGCCTTCAATCAGCCCCAGCATTTT. Its translation is CASSSYGTGAFNQPQHF.

V usage is TRBV15 and J usage is TRBJ2-1; D not certain. Per the germline V gene, CDR1 is LNHNV and CDR2 is YYDKDF (reference sequence). V shed 1 base and J shed 10 bases, with 14 bases lying between them. This CDR3 is 14 amino acids long. The CDR3 reads CATSRVAQASEQFF. DNA for the CDR3: TGTGCCACCAGCAGAGTTGCTCAGGCCAGCGAGCAGTTCTTC. The full variable domain, in which reference TRBV15 and TRBJ2-1 provide the parts outside the CDR3, is DAMVIQNPRYQVTQFGKPVTLSCSQTLNHNVMYWYQQKSSQAPKLLFHYYDKDFNNEADTPDNFQSRRPNTSFCFLDIRSPGLGDTAMYLCATSRVAQASEQFFGPGTRLTVL.

This chain connects TRBV19 to TRBJ2-6; D gene ambiguous. Trimming removed 2 bases from V and 4 bases from J, with 6 bases in between. Germline CDR1 LNHDA, CDR2 SQIVND (reference sequence). CDR3 length: 14 amino acids. DNA of the CDR3: TGTGCCAGTAGTATAAACAAGGGGGCCAACGTCCTGACTTTC. This encodes CASSINKGANVLTF.

V gene TRBV5-1 combines with J gene TRBJ2-5; D is uncertain. The CDR3 extends over 14 amino acids. The V gene lost 4 bases and the J gene lost 5 bases, with 15 bases spanning the gap. The V gene's germline CDR1 is SGHRS and CDR2 YFSETQ. The CDR3 DNA reads TGCGCCAGCAGCGATCACAAGGCAGGCGAGACCCAGTACTTC. It yields the protein CASSDHKAGETQYF.

The rearrangement uses TRBV5-5 and TRBJ2-2; D unresolved. In germline, CDR1 is SGHKS, CDR2 YYEKEE (reference sequence). CDR3 length: 12 residues. V lost 4 bases and J 4 bases, leaving 5 bases between the germline ends. The CDR3 spells CASSPSTGELFF. CDR3 bases: TGTGCCAGCAGCCCCTCCACCGGGGAGCTGTTTTTT.